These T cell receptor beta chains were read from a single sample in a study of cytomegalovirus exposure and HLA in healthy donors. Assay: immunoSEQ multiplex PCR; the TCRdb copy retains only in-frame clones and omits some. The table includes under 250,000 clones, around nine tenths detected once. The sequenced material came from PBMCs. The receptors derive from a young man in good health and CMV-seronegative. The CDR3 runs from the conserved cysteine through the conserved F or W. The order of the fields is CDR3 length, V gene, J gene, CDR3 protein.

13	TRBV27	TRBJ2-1	CASSLTTSGEQFF
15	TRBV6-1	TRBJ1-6	CASSEVGTVNSPLHF
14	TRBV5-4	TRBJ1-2	CASTTAPGDYGYTF
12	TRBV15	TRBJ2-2	CATSSERGELFF
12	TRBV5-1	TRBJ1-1	CASSPGQGKDFF
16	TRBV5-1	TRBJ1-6	CASSPKQGSYNSPLHF
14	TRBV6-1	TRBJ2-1	CASSDWSSYNEQFF
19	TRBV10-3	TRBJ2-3	CAISESPGTSGASTDTQYF
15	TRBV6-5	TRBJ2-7	CASRLHSGKSDEQYF
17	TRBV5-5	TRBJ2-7	CASRARGGGVFVNEQYF
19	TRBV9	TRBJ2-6	CASSPTGAGAYSGANVLTF
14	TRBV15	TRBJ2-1	CATSKEGGYNEQFF
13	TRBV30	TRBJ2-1	CAWSSETPHEQFF
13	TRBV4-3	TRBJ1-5	CASSQARDQPQHF
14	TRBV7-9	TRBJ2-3	CAVLLAEHTDTQYF
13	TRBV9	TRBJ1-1	CASSVILGAEAFF
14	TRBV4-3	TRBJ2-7	CASSLGQGLYEQYF
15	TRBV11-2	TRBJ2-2	CASSSPTGKGGELFF
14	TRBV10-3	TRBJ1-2	CAISESGGQYGYTF
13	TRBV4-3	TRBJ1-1	CASSQTDSTEAFF
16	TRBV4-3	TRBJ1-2	CASSQNYPGQGSGYTF
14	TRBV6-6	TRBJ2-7	CASSYGDRVYEQYF
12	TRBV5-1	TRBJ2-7	CASSPGVYEQYF
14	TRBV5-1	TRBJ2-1	CASSLGGGDNEQFF
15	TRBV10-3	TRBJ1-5	CAFYSGTGWGQPQHF
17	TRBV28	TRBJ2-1	CASSLRDRVSSYNEQFF
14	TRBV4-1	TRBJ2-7	CASRKGLAAYEQYF
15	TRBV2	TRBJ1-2	CASQLRGVLHYGYTF
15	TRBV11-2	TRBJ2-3	CASSLGGPGTDTQYF
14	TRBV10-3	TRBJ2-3	CAIRSAQVTDTQYF
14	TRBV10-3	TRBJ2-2	CAISHTGVPGELFF
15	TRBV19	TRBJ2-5	CASSIGADPRETQYF
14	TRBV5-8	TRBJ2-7	CASSWTVSSYEQYF
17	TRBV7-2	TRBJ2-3	CASSLGLGGGRTDTQYF
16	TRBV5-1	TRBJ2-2	CASSPSGGVISGELFF
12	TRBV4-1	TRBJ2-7	CASSQDLVEQYF
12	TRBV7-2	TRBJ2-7	CASSQGPLEQYF
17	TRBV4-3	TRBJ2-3	CASSQRPGQGAADTQYF
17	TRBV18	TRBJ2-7	CASSPDYHGTAGGEQYF
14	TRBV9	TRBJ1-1	CASSPLQGDPGAFF
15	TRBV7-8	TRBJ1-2	CASSVLGGQSYGYTF
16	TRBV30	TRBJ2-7	CAWSGGGTSGYYEQYF
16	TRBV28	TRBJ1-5	CASKTGDQHSNQPQHF
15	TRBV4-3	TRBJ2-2	CASSQWQGGSGELFF
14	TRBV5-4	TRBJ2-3	CASSPSLIRATQYF
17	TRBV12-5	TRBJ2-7	CASGSQSTGPVSYEQYF
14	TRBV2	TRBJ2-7	CASSERWLLYEQYF
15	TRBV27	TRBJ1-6	CASSLGTTYNSPLHF
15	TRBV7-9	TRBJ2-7	CASSETGGISYEQYF
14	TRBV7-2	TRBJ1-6	CASSLDRGASPLHF
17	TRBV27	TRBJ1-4	CASSLKARQIEVEKLFF
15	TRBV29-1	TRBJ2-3	CSYRGTSGSPDTQYF
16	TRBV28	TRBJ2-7	CASSPFGGRSSYEQYF
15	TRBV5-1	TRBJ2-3	CASSLLAGGSDTQYF
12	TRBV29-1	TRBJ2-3	CSLREGVDTQYF
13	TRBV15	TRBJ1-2	CATSTGTDYGYTF
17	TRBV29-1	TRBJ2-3	CSVDLGLAGASTDTQYF
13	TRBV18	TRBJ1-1	CASSPGQGEGAFF